The TCR beta chain under discussion was sequenced for a study of blood T cells in healthy people across ages. Each donor supplied around 10 milliliters of peripheral blood. A second PCR, run for about 7 to 11 cycles, used a sample-barcoded 5' primer plus a J-beta primer mix. Via MiXCR, TCRdb re-called the 5' RACE reads, giving one row per CDR3 protein. The sample has roughly 720,000 distinct CDR3 sequences; about 55% are singletons. The germline V gene encodes CDR1 KGHDR and CDR2 SFDVKD. V was pared by 5 bases and J by 7 bases, with 23 bases between. The CDR3 has 16 residues. Study findings and constraints: There was a strong correlation between TCR beta diversity and naive T cell percentage. Not knowing donor CMV status may have confounded expanded clonotype changes.

Notes on this clonotype: The antigen remains undetermined.

The sequencing sample was made of blood. The rearrangement joins TRBV24-1 to TRBJ2-7, with D perhaps TRBD2 (5 bases). This sequence originates from a man of 80 years or more in good health. The CDR3 DNA sequence: TGTGCCACCAGTGGTATAGCGCAAACGGGGTCCAATGAGCAGTACTTC. The encoded protein is CATSGIAQTGSNEQYF.